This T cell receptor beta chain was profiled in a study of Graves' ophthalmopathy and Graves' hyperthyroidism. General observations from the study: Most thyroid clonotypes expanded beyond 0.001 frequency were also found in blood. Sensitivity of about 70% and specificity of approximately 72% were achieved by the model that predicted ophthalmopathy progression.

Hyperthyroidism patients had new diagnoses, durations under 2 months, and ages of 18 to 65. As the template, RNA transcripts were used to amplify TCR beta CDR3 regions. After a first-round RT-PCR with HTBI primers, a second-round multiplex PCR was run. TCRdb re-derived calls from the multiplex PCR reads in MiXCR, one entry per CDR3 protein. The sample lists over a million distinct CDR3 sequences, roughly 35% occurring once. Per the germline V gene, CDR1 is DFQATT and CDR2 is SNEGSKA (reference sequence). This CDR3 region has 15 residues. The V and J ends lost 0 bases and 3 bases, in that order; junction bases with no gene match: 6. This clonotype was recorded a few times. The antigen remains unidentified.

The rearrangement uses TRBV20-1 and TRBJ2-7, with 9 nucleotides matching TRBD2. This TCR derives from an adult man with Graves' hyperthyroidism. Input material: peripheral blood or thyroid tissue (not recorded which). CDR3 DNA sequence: TGCAGTGCTAGAGATACCGGGACTAGCAGCTACGAGCAGTACTTC. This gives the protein CSARDTGTSSYEQYF.